The present T cell receptor beta chain was sequenced within a study of neoadjuvant nivolumab and ipilimumab in lung cancer. Sequenced by immunoSEQ multiplex PCR; TCRdb stores in-frame clones only, minus some. The table has tens of thousands of clones, approximately 80% seen once. The ends were cut back, 6 bases at V and 4 bases at J, with 19 bases in the middle. CDR3 length equals 15 residues. CDR1 is SQVTM, CDR2 ANQGSEA, per germline. Note on this clone: Antigen: not known.

Overall study results and limits: Blood richness before therapy tracked richness in tumors resected after neoadjuvant therapy. Compared with tumor-adjacent uninvolved lung, resected tumors showed greater richness and clonality. From pretherapy to surgery, tumor richness and clonality rose with dual therapy.

The sample in question was peripheral blood, obtained before neoadjuvant nivolumab, alone or with ipilimumab. This receptor was taken from an adult with non-small cell lung cancer. The V call is TRBV29-1, the J call TRBJ1-5; D unclear. The CDR3 spells CSVADGFLGNQPQHF. The CDR3 bases are TGCAGCGTAGCCGACGGGTTCCTGGGGAATCAGCCCCAGCATTTT.